This T cell receptor (beta chain) was captured by sequencing in a study of blood T cells in healthy people across ages. The use of a sample-barcoded 5' primer and a J-beta primer mix characterized a second PCR of about 7 to 12 cycles. A tag from a template-switch adaptor with 12 random nucleotides marked each cDNA molecule. TCRdb reprocessed the 5' RACE reads with MiXCR, giving one entry per CDR3 protein. The profile shows 700,000 to 850,000 distinct CDR3 sequences, 30% to 45% of them singletons. Comment on this clonotype: Its antigen is not identified.

CDR3 size: 12 residues. V was clipped by 5 bases and J by 11 bases, with 13 bases between them. Study findings and constraints: Older age coincided with a roughly linear decline in TCR beta diversity per million T cells.

The TCR was taken from a man aged 18 to 30 in good health. The chain recombines TRBV12-3 or TRBV12-4 with TRBJ1-5; D is ambiguous. The sample comprised blood. The CDR3 DNA follows: TGTGCCAGCAGTGGAGAGGCCTCAGCCCAGCATTTT. It encodes CASSGEASAQHF.